This TCR beta chain was captured in a study of blood T cell repertoires in COVID-19 (dated by TCRdb to 2019 to 2021). Regarding the research as a whole: Collaborator samples came from the United States, Italy and Spain and covered acute and convalescent phases of COVID-19. Samples were obtained from the ongoing ImmuneRACE study (first 160 participants) and from approximately 1,200 subjects provided by 6 global collaborators. Where available, HLA class I and class II types were obtained from metadata supplied by the sample provider rather than from assay-based typing. A freely available public database, intended as a resource for researchers studying the immune response to SARS-CoV-2, is where the repertoires were released. The sample metadata nearly always contained a de-identified subject ID, COVID-19 status, age in years and sex. Deeply sampled blood TCRbeta repertoires from subjects exposed to, actively infected with, or recovered from COVID-19 were included in the dataset. The material from the prospective study consisted of cDNA or gDNA derived from T cells, B-cell-depleted T cells, or PBMCs.

Collaborating institutions collected whole blood in K2EDTA tubes following their own protocols. For TCRbeta analysis, collaborators shipped samples as frozen whole blood, isolated PBMCs, or DNA extracted from either of those sample types. With regard to this clone: There is no known antigen for this receptor. No qualities accompany the bases; no much larger clone lies one base away.

TCRbeta CDR3 regions were amplified from genomic DNA using the immunoSEQ Assay, a bias-controlled multiplex PCR. In the paper's pipeline: Within the assay, amplification of reference gene primers was used to estimate how many nucleated cells each sample contained. Sequence reads were collapsed and filtered to measure the absolute abundance of every unique TCRbeta CDR3 rearrangement. For each sample, productive Simpson clonality was calculated as the square root of Simpson's diversity index across productive rearrangements. This is the immuneACCESS table as TCRdb keeps it, with only in-frame sequences that have V and J called. A part of the clones is gone; compared with another copy, unresolved V genes explain less than half, and the rest is unexplained. From that table come the V and J calls and clone size; the DNA was used to work out D and trimming. The sample table contains more than 95,000 clones; only one count was recorded for roughly 90% of them. The ten top clones hold 3% to 4.5% of the sample.

The investigation overall reported the following: How much clinical and demographic metadata was included differed by source and by participant, and the metadata was provided uncurated.

This receptor was identified in a woman in her fifties or sixties with acute or convalescent COVID-19. The sample taken for sequencing was peripheral blood.

The DNA is TGTGCCAGCAGTCAGCCGGGACTAGCGGGACGCTCCTACGAGCAGTACTTC. Its translation is CASSQPGLAGRSYEQYF. Recombination joined TRBV6-6 with TRBJ2-7; TRBD2 fits 13 bases in the junction. From cysteine to phenylalanine, the CDR3 is 17 amino acids long. Only the CDR3 portion is preserved as DNA: 51 bases, with reading frame beginning at the first base. From V the trimming removes 5 bases and from J it removes 0 bases, while the gene matches leave 7 bases of the junction unaccounted for. CDR1 and CDR2 are read off the germline V gene (reference sequence) as MNHNY and SVGAGI.